A selection of T cell receptor beta chains follows, all from one sample in a study of CD8 T cells in Susac syndrome. TCRdb reprocessed the immunoSEQ multiplex PCR reads with MiXCR, giving one entry per CDR3 protein. The sample records about 130,000 distinct CDR3 sequences, 75% to 90% being singletons. Sequencing input: CD8+ T cells from PBMCs. The receptor source for this set is a human donor with multiple sclerosis. CDR3s include the opening cysteine and the closing phenylalanine or tryptophan. The D gene is left open where the match is weak. The listing skips clone size in some rows; elsewhere it reads once, few, many or a size class.

d_gene	abundance	v_gene	j_gene	CDR3nt	CDR3aa
TRBD1	-	TRBV7-9	TRBJ1-2	TGTGCCAGCAGCTTAGGGACAGGTTATAACTATGGCTACACCTTC	CASSLGTGYNYGYTF
-	-	TRBV5-4	TRBJ1-1	TGTGCCAGCAGCTTGATTGGTGACTATAACGCTGAAGCTTTCTTT	CASSLIGDYNAEAFF
-	once	TRBV24-1	TRBJ2-2	TGTGCCACCGAAGGACAGATGAACACCGGGGAGCTGTTTTTT	CATEGQMNTGELFF
TRBD1	once	TRBV6-1	TRBJ1-1	TGTGCCAGCAGGGGACAGGAATCTATGAACACTGAAGCTTTCTTT	CASRGQESMNTEAFF
TRBD1	-	TRBV13	TRBJ1-3	TGTGCCAGCAGCATCAACAGGGGGTATGGTTACACCACATATTTT	CASSINRGYGYTTYF
-	-	TRBV18	TRBJ2-1	TGTGCCAGCTCCCCCGACTTAACCAGCTCCTACAATGAGCAGTTCTTC	CASSPDLTSSYNEQFF
-	-	TRBV7-9	TRBJ2-1	TGTGCCAGCAGCTTAATCGGGGGTCGCTCCCTTAGCTCCTACAATGAGCAGTTCTTC	CASSLIGGRSLSSYNEQFF
-	few	TRBV7-9	TRBJ1-4	TGTGCCAGCAGCTTAGGTGCCGAAAAACTGTTTTTT	CASSLGAEKLFF
-	-	TRBV27	TRBJ1-2	TGTGCCAGCAGTCCCACCCCGGATCCGATCTATGGCTACACCTTC	CASSPTPDPIYGYTF
-	few	TRBV6-1	TRBJ2-1	TGTGCCAGCAGCCCCCCTCGAGCGGGCCCCCCCAATGAGCAGTTCTTC	CASSPPRAGPPNEQFF
-	-	TRBV27	TRBJ2-1	TGTGCCAGCAGTTTATCCGAAGGGGCCGGTGAGCAGTTCTTC	CASSLSEGAGEQFF
TRBD1	-	TRBV9	TRBJ2-2	TGTGCCAGCAGCGTAGATCACGGACAGGGAGTGTGGGATACCGGGGAGCTGTTTTTT	CASSVDHGQGVWDTGELFF
TRBD2	-	TRBV6-2/TRBV6-3	TRBJ2-5	TGTGCCAGCAGTGACGGACTAGGGGAGGAAGAGACCCAGTACTTC	CASSDGLGEEETQYF
TRBD1	-	TRBV6-2/TRBV6-3	TRBJ1-5	TGTGCCAGCAGTACGGACAGGGGAAATCAGCCCCAGCATTTT	CASSTDRGNQPQHF
-	-	TRBV12-3/TRBV12-4	TRBJ1-6	TGTGCCAGCAGCTCGTCCCGAGGTTCACCCCTCCACTTT	CASSSSRGSPLHF
-	-	TRBV19	TRBJ2-1	TGTGCCAGTACCCCGGGGACCCTCTACAATGAGCAGTTCTTC	CASTPGTLYNEQFF
TRBD1	-	TRBV5-1	TRBJ2-7	TGCGCCAGCAGCTACGGGACAGCTCGATCCTACGAGCAGTACTTC	CASSYGTARSYEQYF
-	-	TRBV5-6	TRBJ2-1	TGTGCCAGCAGCTTGGTGCAGAGCTCCTACAATGAGCAGTTCTTC	CASSLVQSSYNEQFF
TRBD2	-	TRBV20-1	TRBJ2-3	TGCAGTGCTAGAGTCACTAGCGGGGTGACAGATACGCAGTATTTT	CSARVTSGVTDTQYF
-	few	TRBV7-3	TRBJ2-1	TGTGCCAGCAGCGTAGGTGCCGGGGGCGGGGAGCAGTTCTTC	CASSVGAGGGEQFF
-	once	TRBV15	TRBJ1-2	TGTGCCACCAGCAGAGCGGGGGAGTTCCTGGGGGCTGGCTACACCTTC	CATSRAGEFLGAGYTF
-	-	TRBV19	TRBJ1-1	TGTGCCAGTAGTATGGGTCCGGGTGAAGCTTTCTTT	CASSMGPGEAFF
TRBD2	-	TRBV5-4	TRBJ2-1	TGTGCCAGCAGCTCCGGGACTAGCGGGGGTGTTGTTCTTTACAATGAGCAGTTCTTC	CASSSGTSGGVVLYNEQFF
-	-	TRBV6-5	TRBJ2-2	TGTGCCAGCAGCTCGAACATATGGCGAGCCGGGGAGCTGTTTTTT	CASSSNIWRAGELFF
-	-	TRBV24-1	TRBJ2-1	TGTGCCACCAGTGATCTCGGATCCAATGAGCAGTTCTTC	CATSDLGSNEQFF
-	-	TRBV10-2	TRBJ2-1	TGCGCCAGCGAGCACGGGAATGAGCAGTTCTTC	CASEHGNEQFF
TRBD1	-	TRBV24-1	TRBJ2-1	TGTGCCACCAGTGATCGGACAGGGGTTATAATGATTCCGCAGTTCTTC	CATSDRTGVIMIPQFF
-	-	TRBV5-4	TRBJ1-5	TGTGCCAGCCCATCATGTTCCCGGACCCCAGGGCAAACTTATCAGCCCCAGCATTTT	CASPSCSRTPGQTYQPQHF
-	-	TRBV9	TRBJ2-7	TGTGCCAGCAGCCCCTGGACGGATCCCTACGAGCAGTACTTC	CASSPWTDPYEQYF
-	-	TRBV2	TRBJ2-6	TGTGCCAGCAGCGGGAAGGGCTCTGGGGCCAACGTCCTGACTTTC	CASSGKGSGANVLTF
TRBD2	-	TRBV3-1	TRBJ2-2	TGTGCCAGCAGCCAAGAATCTTGGAGCGGGGGAGCGAACACCGGGGAGCTGTTTTTT	CASSQESWSGGANTGELFF
-	-	TRBV7-6	TRBJ2-3	TGTGCCAGCAGCTTAATTGGGGGAAGCACAGATACGCAGTATTTT	CASSLIGGSTDTQYF
-	-	TRBV28	TRBJ1-1	TGTGCCAGCAGTTTACTCTTACAGGGAAGGACTGAAGCTTTCTTT	CASSLLLQGRTEAFF
-	-	TRBV6-1	TRBJ2-5	TGTGCCATCCTAACCGGCGAGACCCAGTACTTC	CAILTGETQYF
TRBD1	-	TRBV7-9	TRBJ2-3	TGTGCCACTCCCGGGACAGGGGAACCTTTTAGCACAGATACGCAGTATTTT	CATPGTGEPFSTDTQYF
-	few	TRBV11-2	TRBJ2-4	TGTGCCAGCCTACGAGGGACCAACATTCAGTACTTC	CASLRGTNIQYF
-	-	TRBV27	TRBJ1-3	TGTGCCAGCAGTTCTCTCAGCTCTGGAAACGCCATATATTTT	CASSSLSSGNAIYF
-	-	TRBV12-3/TRBV12-4	TRBJ1-2	TGTGCCAGCAGTTTAATTCTGGCCGGGGGGTATGGCTACACCTTC	CASSLILAGGYGYTF
TRBD1	-	TRBV30	TRBJ2-1	TGTGCCTGGACTATGATGACAGGGGCCAATAATGAGCAGTTCTTC	CAWTMMTGANNEQFF
-	-	TRBV2	TRBJ1-5	TGTGCCAGCCAGATGGTTGATAGCAATCAGCCCCAGCATTTT	CASQMVDSNQPQHF
-	-	TRBV19	TRBJ2-7	TGTGCCAGTAGTCTCAGGGATTCCTACGAGCAGTACTTC	CASSLRDSYEQYF
TRBD2	once	TRBV27	TRBJ2-1	TGTGCCAGCAGTGTCGACCTAGCGGGGGGGCGGGATGAGCAGTTCTTC	CASSVDLAGGRDEQFF
-	-	TRBV13	TRBJ2-5	TGTGCCAGCAGCTTCCCCGGGGGAAAGACCCAGTACTTC	CASSFPGGKTQYF
-	-	TRBV4-1	TRBJ2-5	TGCGCCAGCAGCCAAGTACCCGTGGGGACCCAGTACTTC	CASSQVPVGTQYF
-	-	TRBV6-1	TRBJ2-6	TGTGCCACCGGAGCCCAGGCTGGGGCCAACGTCCTGACTTTC	CATGAQAGANVLTF
TRBD1	few	TRBV4-1	TRBJ2-2	TGCGCCAGCAGCCAAGTTTCGGGACAGGCAGGGACCGGGGAGCTGTTTTTT	CASSQVSGQAGTGELFF
-	-	TRBV7-2	TRBJ2-5	TGTGCCAGCAGTCCCCCCGGGTGGGCGCAGCAAGAGACCCAGTACTTC	CASSPPGWAQQETQYF
-	-	TRBV12-3/TRBV12-4	TRBJ2-7	TGTGCCAGCAGCCCCCTTCTGGGGGCCCTCGTGGTCGAGCAGTACTTC	CASSPLLGALVVEQYF
TRBD2	once	TRBV19	TRBJ2-1	TGTGCCAGTAGCTCAATGGACACTAGCGGGAGAGCAAGCTCCTACAATGAGCAGTTCTTC	CASSSMDTSGRASSYNEQFF
-	once	TRBV9	TRBJ2-1	TGTGCCAGCAGCGTAGCTTCGAGCTCCTACAATGAGCAGTTCTTC	CASSVASSSYNEQFF
TRBD1	-	TRBV7-9	TRBJ2-1	TGTGCCAGCAGCTCACTGGACAGGGGGAACAATGAGCAGTTCTTC	CASSSLDRGNNEQFF
-	-	TRBV5-6	TRBJ1-1	TGTGCCAGCAGCCTGGCATGGGCTGAAGCTTTCTTT	CASSLAWAEAFF
-	few	TRBV6-6	TRBJ1-1	TGTGCCAGCAGTTACATGAACACTGAAGCTTTCTTT	CASSYMNTEAFF
TRBD1	-	TRBV15	TRBJ2-7	TGTGCCACCAGCAGAGATCCGACAGGGGCTATATCATTGTCCTACGAGCAGTACTTC	CATSRDPTGAISLSYEQYF